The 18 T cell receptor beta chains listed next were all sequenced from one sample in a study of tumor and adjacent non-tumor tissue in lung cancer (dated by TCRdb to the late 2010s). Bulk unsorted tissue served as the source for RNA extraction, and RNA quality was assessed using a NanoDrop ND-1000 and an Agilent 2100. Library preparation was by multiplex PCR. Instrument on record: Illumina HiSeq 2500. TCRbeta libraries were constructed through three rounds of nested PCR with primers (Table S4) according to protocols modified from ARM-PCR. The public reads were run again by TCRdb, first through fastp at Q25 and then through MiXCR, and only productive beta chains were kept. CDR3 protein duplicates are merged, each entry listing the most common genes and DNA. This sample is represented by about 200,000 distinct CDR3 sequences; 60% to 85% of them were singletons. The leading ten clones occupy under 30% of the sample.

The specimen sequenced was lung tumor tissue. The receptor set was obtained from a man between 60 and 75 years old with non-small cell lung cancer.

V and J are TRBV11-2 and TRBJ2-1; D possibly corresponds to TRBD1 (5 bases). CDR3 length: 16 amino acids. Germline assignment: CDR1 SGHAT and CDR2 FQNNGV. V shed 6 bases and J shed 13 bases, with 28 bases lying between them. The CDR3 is CASSSQYQGSNSVQFF. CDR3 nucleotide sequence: TGTGCCAGCAGTTCCCAATATCAGGGTTCCAACAGTGTACAGTTCTTC.

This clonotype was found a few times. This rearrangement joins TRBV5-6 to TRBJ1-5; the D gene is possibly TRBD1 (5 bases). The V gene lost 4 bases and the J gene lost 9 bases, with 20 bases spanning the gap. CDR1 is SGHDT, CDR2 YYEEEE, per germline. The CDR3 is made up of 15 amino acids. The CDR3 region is CASSTYQGPRRPQHF. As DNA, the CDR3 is TGTGCCAGCAGCACTTACCAGGGACCCAGGCGGCCCCAGCATTTT. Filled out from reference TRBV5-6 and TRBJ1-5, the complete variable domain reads DAGVTQSPTHLIKTRGQQVTLRCSPKSGHDTVSWYQQALGQGPQFIFQYYEEEERQRGNFPDRFSGHQFPNYSSELNVNALLLGDSALYLCASSTYQGPRRPQHFGDGTRLSIL.

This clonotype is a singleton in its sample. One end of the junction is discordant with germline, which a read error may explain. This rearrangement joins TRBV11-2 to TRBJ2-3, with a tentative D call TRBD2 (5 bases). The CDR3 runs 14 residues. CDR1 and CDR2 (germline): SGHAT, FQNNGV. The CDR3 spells CVSGRDRSTDTQYF. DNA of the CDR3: TGTGTCAGCGGACGTGATAGGAGCACAGATACGCAGTATTTT.

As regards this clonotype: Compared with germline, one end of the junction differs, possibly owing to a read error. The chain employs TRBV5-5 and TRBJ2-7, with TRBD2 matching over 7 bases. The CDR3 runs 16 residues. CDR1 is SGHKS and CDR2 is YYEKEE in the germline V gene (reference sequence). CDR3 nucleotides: TGTGCCAGCAGCTCGACTGGGGGGGTGAGCTCCTACGAGCAGCACTTC. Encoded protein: CASSSTGGVSSYEQHF. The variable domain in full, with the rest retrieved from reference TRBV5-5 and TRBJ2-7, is DAGVTQSPTHLIKTRGQQVTLRCSPISGHKSVSWYQQVLGQGPQFIFQYYEKEERGRGNFPDRFSARQFPNYSSELNVNALLLGDSALYLCASSSTGGVSSYEQHFGPGTRLTVT.

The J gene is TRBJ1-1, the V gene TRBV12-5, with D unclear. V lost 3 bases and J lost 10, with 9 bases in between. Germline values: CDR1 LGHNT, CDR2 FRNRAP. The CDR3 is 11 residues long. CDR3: CASGFALPAFF. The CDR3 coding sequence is TGTGCTAGTGGTTTTGCTCTCCCAGCTTTCTTT.

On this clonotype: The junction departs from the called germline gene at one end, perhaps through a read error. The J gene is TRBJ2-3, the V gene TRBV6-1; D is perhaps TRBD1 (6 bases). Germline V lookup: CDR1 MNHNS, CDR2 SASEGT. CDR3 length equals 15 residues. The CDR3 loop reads CVSTRQAPGTDTQYF. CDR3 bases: TGTGTCAGCACCCGACAGGCACCGGGGACAGATACGCAGTATTTT.

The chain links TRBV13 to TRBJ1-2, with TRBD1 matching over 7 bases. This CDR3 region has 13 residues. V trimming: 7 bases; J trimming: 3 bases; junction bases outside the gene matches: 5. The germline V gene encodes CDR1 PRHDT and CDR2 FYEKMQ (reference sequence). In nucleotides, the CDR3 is TGTGCCAGCAACCGCGGACAGGACTATGGCTACACCTTC. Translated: CASNRGQDYGYTF.

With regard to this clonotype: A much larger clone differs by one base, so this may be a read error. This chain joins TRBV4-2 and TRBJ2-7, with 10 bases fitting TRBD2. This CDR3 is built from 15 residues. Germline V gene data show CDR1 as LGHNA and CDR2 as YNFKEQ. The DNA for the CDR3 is TGTGCCAGCTGCCAAGATCCTAGCGGGGGCTACGAGCAGTACTTC. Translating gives CASCQDPSGGYEQYF.

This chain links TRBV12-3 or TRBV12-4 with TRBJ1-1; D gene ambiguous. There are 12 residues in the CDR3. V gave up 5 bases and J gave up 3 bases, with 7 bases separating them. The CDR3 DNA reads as TGTGCCAGCAGTCGACAATACACTGAAGCTTTCTTT. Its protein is CASSRQYTEAFF.

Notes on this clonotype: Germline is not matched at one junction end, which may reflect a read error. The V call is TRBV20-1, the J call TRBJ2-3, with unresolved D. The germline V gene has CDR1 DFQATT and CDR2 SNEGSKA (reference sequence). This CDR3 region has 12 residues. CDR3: CSATTSTDTQYF. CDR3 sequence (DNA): TGCAGTGCAACGACCAGCACGGATACGCAGTATTTT.

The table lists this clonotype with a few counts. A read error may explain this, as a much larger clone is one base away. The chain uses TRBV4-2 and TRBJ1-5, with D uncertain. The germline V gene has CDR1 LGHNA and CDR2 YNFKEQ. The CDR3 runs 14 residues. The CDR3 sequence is CASSQVDENRPQHF. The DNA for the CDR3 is TGTGCCAGCAGCCAAGTCGATGAAAATCGGCCCCAGCATTTT.

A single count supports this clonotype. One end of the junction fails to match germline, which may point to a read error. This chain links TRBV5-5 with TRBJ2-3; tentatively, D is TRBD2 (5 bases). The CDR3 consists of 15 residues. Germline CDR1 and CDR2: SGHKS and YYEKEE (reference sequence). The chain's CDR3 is CASSLERASTDTQYF. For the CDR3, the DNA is TGTGCAAGCAGCTTGGAGAGGGCCAGTACAGATACGCAGTATTTT.

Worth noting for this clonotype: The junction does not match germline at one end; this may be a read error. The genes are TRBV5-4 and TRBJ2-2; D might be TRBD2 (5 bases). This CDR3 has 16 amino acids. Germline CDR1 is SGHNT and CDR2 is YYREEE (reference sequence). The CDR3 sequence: CASSLDRKRSTGELSF. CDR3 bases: TGTGCCAGCAGCTTGGATCGGAAGAGATCGACCGGGGAGCTGTCTTTT.

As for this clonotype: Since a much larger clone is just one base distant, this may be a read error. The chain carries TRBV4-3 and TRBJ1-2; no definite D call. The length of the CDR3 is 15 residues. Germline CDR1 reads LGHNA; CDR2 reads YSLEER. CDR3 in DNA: TGCGCCAGCAGCCAAGGGGGAACTTCCTTCTATGGCTACATCTTC. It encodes CASSQGGTSFYGYIF.

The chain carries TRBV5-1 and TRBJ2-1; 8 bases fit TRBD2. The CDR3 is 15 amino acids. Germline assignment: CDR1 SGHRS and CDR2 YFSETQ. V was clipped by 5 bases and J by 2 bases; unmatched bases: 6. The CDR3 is CASRLTGGPYNEQFF. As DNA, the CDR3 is TGCGCCAGCAGGTTGACGGGGGGGCCCTACAATGAGCAGTTCTTC.

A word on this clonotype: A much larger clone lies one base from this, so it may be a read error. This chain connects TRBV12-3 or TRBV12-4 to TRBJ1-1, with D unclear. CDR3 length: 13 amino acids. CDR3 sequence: CASSLATNTEVFF. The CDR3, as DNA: TGTGCCAGCAGTTTGGCCACGAACACTGAAGTTTTCTTT.

The CDR3: CASSAGFSGELFF. The CDR3 DNA reads TGTGCCAGCAGCGCGGGGTTCTCCGGGGAGCTGTTTTTT. The rearrangement links TRBV9 to TRBJ2-2; D possibly corresponds to TRBD2 (5 bases). The V end was cut by 3 bases, the J end by 6 bases, with 9 bases between. Germline V gene sequence: CDR1 SGDLS, CDR2 YYNGEE. The CDR3 totals 13 residues.

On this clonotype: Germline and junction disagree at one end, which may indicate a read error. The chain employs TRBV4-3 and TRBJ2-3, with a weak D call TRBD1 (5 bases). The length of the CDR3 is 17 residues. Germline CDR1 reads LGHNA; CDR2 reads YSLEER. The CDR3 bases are TGCGCCAGCAACCAAGATGCCCTCGGGTGGGGCGCAGATACGCAGTATTTT. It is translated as CASNQDALGWGADTQYF.